The 4 T cell receptor beta chains in this list originate from one sample, sequenced in a study of molecular identifiers for immune sequencing clone quantification. MiXCR, run by TCRdb on the PCR reads, gives a single entry per CDR3 protein. Among some 40,000 distinct CDR3 sequences listed, roughly 24% were seen once. The sample was naive CD8+ T cells from blood, with Jurkat cell RNA spiked in. Subset specified: FACS-sorted CD8+CD4-CCR7+CD45RA+ naive T cells. The receptors derive from a human donor in good health. Some libraries in this study had Jurkat cell RNA spiked in.

This clonotype has only a few counts. A much more abundant neighbour one base away suggests this may be a read error. The rearrangement uses TRBV4-1 and TRBJ2-5; TRBD2 aligns across 13 bases. Germline-derived CDR1 and CDR2 are MGHRA and YSYEKL. The CDR3 runs 19 residues. The CDR3 here is CASGQPTHGLAGDQETQYF. The CDR3 DNA follows: TGCGCCAGCGGCCAACCAACTCACGGACTAGCGGGAGACCAAGAGACCCAGTACTTC.

There are many counts of this clonotype. The chain recombines TRBV5-4 with TRBJ2-3; D call uncertain. The CDR3 runs 13 residues. The V and J ends lost 4 bases and 2 bases respectively, with 8 bases between them. Germline CDR1 reads SGHNT; CDR2 reads YYREEE (reference sequence). The CDR3 sequence: CASSPRPTDTQYF. CDR3 in DNA: TGTGCCAGCAGCCCCAGACCCACAGATACGCAGTATTTT.

This clonotype was counted at least ten times. This chain joins TRBV6-5 and TRBJ2-1; no reliable D call. The V end lost 3 bases, the J end lost 0 bases, and 12 bases lay between the germline ends. This CDR3 contains 16 residues. Germline-derived CDR1 and CDR2 are MNHEY and SVGAGI. The CDR3 bases are TGTGCCAGCAGTTATGGCCAGAGGAGCTCCTACAATGAGCAGTTCTTC. Protein sequence: CASSYGQRSSYNEQFF.

This clonotype has at least ten counts. The chain links TRBV20-1 to TRBJ2-3; D possibly uses TRBD1 or TRBD2 (5 bases each). Trimming removed 4 bases from V and 1 base from J, with 12 bases in between. There are 14 residues in the CDR3. Germline lookup yields CDR1 DFQATT and CDR2 SNEGSKA (reference sequence). CDR3 region: CSAKPGPGTDTQYF. CDR3 bases: TGCAGTGCTAAACCGGGACCCGGCACAGATACGCAGTATTTT.